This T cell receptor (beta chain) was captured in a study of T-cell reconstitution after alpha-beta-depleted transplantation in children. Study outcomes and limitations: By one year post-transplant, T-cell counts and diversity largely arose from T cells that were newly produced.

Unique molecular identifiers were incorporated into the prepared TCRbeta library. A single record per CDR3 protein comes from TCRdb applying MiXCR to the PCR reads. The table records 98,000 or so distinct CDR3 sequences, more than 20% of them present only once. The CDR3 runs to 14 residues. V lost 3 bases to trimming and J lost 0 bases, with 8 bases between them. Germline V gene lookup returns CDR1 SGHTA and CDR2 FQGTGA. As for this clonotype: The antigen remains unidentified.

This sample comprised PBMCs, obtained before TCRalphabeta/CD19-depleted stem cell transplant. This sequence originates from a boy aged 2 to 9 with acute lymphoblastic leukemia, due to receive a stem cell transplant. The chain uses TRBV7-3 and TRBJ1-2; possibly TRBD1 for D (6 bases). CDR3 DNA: TGTGCCAGCAGCTTCGGGGGCGCTAACTATGGCTACACCTTC. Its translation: CASSFGGANYGYTF.